The 4 T cell receptor beta chains below all came from one sample that was sequenced in a study of blood T cells in healthy people across ages (dated by TCRdb to the mid-2010s). Library preparation used 5' RACE. Sequencing used an Illumina HiSeq 2500. A second PCR of roughly 7 to 11 cycles was performed with a sample-barcoded 5' primer and a J-beta primer mix. The public sequencing data were trimmed at Q25 with fastp and processed into clonotypes with MiXCR by TCRdb, which kept only in-frame beta chains. Each CDR3 protein appears once, grouped with its most common genes and DNA. Across this sample there are approximately 700,000 distinct CDR3 sequences, with about 30% seen only once. In total, the top ten clones hold less than 20% of the sample. Sequenced input: blood. These receptors originate from a woman of 80 years or more in good health. Donor details come from another sample of the same person, matched by shared clones.

On this clonotype itself: A much larger clonotype is one base distant, so this may be a read error. CDR3 sequence: CSVDVGRGYGYTF. The CDR3 nucleotides are TGCAGCGTTGATGTGGGACGTGGCTATGGCTACACCTTC. The gene calls are TRBV29-1 and TRBJ1-2, with D perhaps matching TRBD1 (5 bases). The CDR3 covers 13 residues. V was shortened by 3 bases and J by 4 bases, with 12 bases between the two germline ends. CDR1 and CDR2 (germline): SQVTM, ANQGSEA.

This clonotype was detected many times. The chain links TRBV7-2 to TRBJ2-1; D gene ambiguous. Germline assignment: CDR1 SGHTA and CDR2 FQGNSA. CDR3 length: 14 residues. V was clipped by 5 bases and J by 6 bases, with 14 bases between them. For the CDR3, the DNA is TGTGCCAGCAGCGGACCTCGGCGGTTCAATGAGCAGTTCTTC. Its protein product is CASSGPRRFNEQFF.

This clonotype has ten or more counts. CDR3 sequence: CASRLGGAEGYTF. CDR3 in DNA: TGTGCCAGCAGGCTCGGGGGCGCGGAAGGCTACACCTTC. The J gene is TRBJ1-2, the V gene TRBV28, with D tentatively TRBD1 (6 bases). The CDR3 consists of 13 residues. V was shortened by 6 bases and J by 8 bases, with 16 bases between the two germline ends. Germline V gene data show CDR1 as MDHEN and CDR2 as SYDVKM.

The chain couples TRBV6-6 to TRBJ1-5, with TRBD1 matching 8 bases. The CDR3 runs to 18 residues. Trimming cost V 3 bases and J 2 bases; bases outside gene matches: 12. The germline V gene encodes CDR1 MNHNY and CDR2 SVGAGI (reference sequence). CDR3 sequence (DNA): TGTGCCAGCAGTTATCTTTTCCAGGGGGCTCTAGGCAATCAGCCCCAGCATTTT. As protein: CASSYLFQGALGNQPQHF.